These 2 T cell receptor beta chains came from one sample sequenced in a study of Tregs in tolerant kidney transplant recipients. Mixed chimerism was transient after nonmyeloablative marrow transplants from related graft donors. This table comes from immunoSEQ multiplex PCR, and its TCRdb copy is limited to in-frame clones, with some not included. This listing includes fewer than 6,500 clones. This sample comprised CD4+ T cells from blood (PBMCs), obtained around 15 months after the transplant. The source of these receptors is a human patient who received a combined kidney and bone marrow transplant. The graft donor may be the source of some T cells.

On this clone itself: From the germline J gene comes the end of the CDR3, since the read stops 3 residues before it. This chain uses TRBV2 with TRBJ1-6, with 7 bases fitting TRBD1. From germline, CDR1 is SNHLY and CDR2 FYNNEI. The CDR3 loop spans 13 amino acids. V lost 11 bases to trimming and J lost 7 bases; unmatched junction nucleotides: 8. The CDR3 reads CASQGEHNSPLHF. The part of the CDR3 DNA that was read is TGTGCCTCCCAGGGGGAGCACAATTCACCC.

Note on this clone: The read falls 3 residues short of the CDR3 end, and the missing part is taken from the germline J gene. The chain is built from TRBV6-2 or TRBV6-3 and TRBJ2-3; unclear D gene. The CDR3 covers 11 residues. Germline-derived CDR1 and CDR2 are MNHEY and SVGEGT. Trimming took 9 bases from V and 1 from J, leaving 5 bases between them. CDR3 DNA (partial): TGTGCCAGTAGGGGCACAGATACG. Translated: CASRGTDT. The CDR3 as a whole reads CASRGTDTQYF.